These 6 T cell receptor beta chains were sequenced from one sample in a study of blood T cell repertoires in COVID-19. The data were produced by immunoSEQ multiplex PCR, yet TCRdb's version contains in-frame clones alone and is incomplete. Here the sample spans nearly 350,000 clones, roughly 90% being singletons. Sequenced material: peripheral blood. The receptors stem from a woman in her 70s with COVID-19, enrolled during active disease.

The rearrangement uses TRBV6-1 and TRBJ1-6; possible D gene TRBD1, 5 bases. Trimming stripped 2 bases from V and 7 bases from J, with 18 bases between. This CDR3 spans 17 amino acids. Germline-derived CDR1 and CDR2 are MNHNS and SASEGT. CDR3 nucleotides: TGTGCCAGCAGTGAATGGATTCAGACAGCCGGGAATTCACCCCTCCACTTT. As protein: CASSEWIQTAGNSPLHF.

This clone was counted between two and nine times. The genes are TRBV10-3 and TRBJ2-7, with TRBD1 identical over 7 bases. There are 13 residues in the CDR3. The germline gives CDR1 ENHRY, CDR2 SYGVKD. The ends lost 5 bases at V and 2 bases at J; junction bases unmatched: 3. Here the CDR3 reads CAISFGTAYEQYF. Written as DNA, the CDR3 is TGTGCCATCAGTTTCGGGACAGCCTACGAGCAGTACTTC.

The chain recombines TRBV4-1 with TRBJ1-1; D perhaps matches TRBD1 (5 bases). CDR1 is MGHRA, CDR2 YSYEKL, per germline. The germline V and J ends were trimmed by 0 bases and 1 base, with 9 bases remaining between them. The CDR3 is 15 amino acids. The CDR3 loop reads CASSQDGRANTEAFF. The CDR3 coding sequence is TGCGCCAGCAGCCAAGATGGCAGGGCGAACACTGAAGCTTTCTTT.

V usage is TRBV3-1 (or the pseudogene TRBV3-2) and J usage is TRBJ1-1; 7 bases are shared with TRBD1. The CDR3 sequence is 13 residues long. Per the germline V gene, CDR1 is LGHDT and CDR2 is YNNKEL (reference sequence). V shed 6 bases, J shed 4 bases, and the junction held 5 bases outside the gene matches. The CDR3 nucleotides are TGTGCCAGCAGTCATACAGGGGCCACTGAAGCTTTCTTT. Translated: CASSHTGATEAFF.

DNA for the CDR3: TGTGCCAGCAGTGATCCGGGACAGGGGGCAACTGGGGAGCTGTTTTTT. Protein product: CASSDPGQGATGELFF. V usage is TRBV25-1 and J usage is TRBJ2-2, with TRBD1 matching 12 bases. The germline V gene encodes CDR1 MGHDK and CDR2 SYGVNS. Losses at the gene ends were 3 bases for V and 8 bases for J; bases not matched to a gene: 7. CDR3 length: 16 residues. The variable domain in full, with the rest retrieved from reference TRBV25-1 and TRBJ2-2, is EADIYQTPRYLVIGTGKKITLECSQTMGHDKMYWYQQDPGMELHLIHYSYGVNSTEKGDLSSESTVSRIRTEHFPLTLESARPSHTSQYLCASSDPGQGATGELFFGEGSRLTVL.

The J gene is TRBJ1-1, the V gene TRBV11-2, with 10 bases matching TRBD1. The CDR3 consists of 14 residues. CDR1 is SGHAT and CDR2 is FQNNGV in the germline V gene. J was trimmed by 4 bases and V by 4 bases; bases with no gene match: 3. The CDR3 loop reads CASSSDRGLTEAFF. Here the CDR3 DNA reads TGTGCCAGCAGCTCAGACAGGGGGCTCACTGAAGCTTTCTTT.